One and the same sample provided the 12 T cell receptor beta chains below, sequenced in a study of response to subunit inactivated influenza vaccine. Via MiXCR, TCRdb re-called the RT-PCR reads, giving one row per CDR3 protein. The sample has fewer than 750,000 distinct CDR3 sequences, roughly 15% seen once. Sequenced here: PBMCs from blood, sampled about 12 days after vaccination. All receptors derive from a man over 45 who received an inactivated influenza vaccine.

The chain couples TRBV20-1 to TRBJ2-7, with no clear D. Germline assignment: CDR1 DFQATT and CDR2 SNEGSKA (reference sequence). The V end was cut by 0 bases, the J end by 3 bases, with 9 bases between. This CDR3 has 13 residues. CDR3 region: CSARDRTDYEQYF. The CDR3 bases are TGCAGTGCTAGAGATCGAACGGACTACGAGCAGTACTTC.

The chain links TRBV5-8 to TRBJ2-1; 9 bases match TRBD2. Germline CDR1 SGHTS, CDR2 YDEGEE. With 3 bases clipped from V and 0 bases from J, the junction kept 7 bases outside the gene matches. The CDR3 is 17 residues long. The CDR3 coding sequence is TGTGCCAGCAGCTACAGACTAGCGGAGATCTCCTACAATGAGCAGTTCTTC. Translated: CASSYRLAEISYNEQFF.

This chain joins TRBV15 and TRBJ2-1; 7 bases agree with TRBD2. V shed 5 bases, J shed 6 bases, and the junction held 7 bases outside the gene matches. CDR1 and CDR2 from the germline V gene are LNHNV and YYDKDF (reference sequence). The length of the CDR3 is 14 residues. The CDR3 DNA is TGTGCCACCAGCGACTGGACTAGTGTCAATGAGCAGTTCTTC. It is translated as CATSDWTSVNEQFF.

This clonotype was detected only a few times. J is TRBJ2-5 and V is TRBV12-3 or TRBV12-4; D not resolved. The CDR3 length is 13 residues. Deletions cut 3 bases from V and 4 bases from J, with 9 bases between. The CDR3 nucleotides are TGTGCCAGCAGTTTCCTAGATCGAGAGACCCAGTACTTC. Its translation: CASSFLDRETQYF.

This clonotype was observed a handful of times. This chain connects TRBV5-1 to TRBJ2-7, with a weak D call TRBD2 (7 bases). Trimming took 0 bases from V and 6 from J, leaving 13 bases between them. The germline V gene has CDR1 SGHRS and CDR2 YFSETQ. The CDR3 consists of 14 residues. The CDR3: CASSLGGGATEQYF. DNA of the CDR3: TGCGCCAGCAGCTTGGGGGGGGGCGCCACCGAGCAGTACTTC.

The table lists this clonotype with many counts. The chain links TRBV29-1 to TRBJ2-2, with D uncertain. The ends were cut back, 3 bases at V and 6 bases at J, with 8 bases in the middle. In germline, CDR1 is SQVTM, CDR2 ANQGSEA. The CDR3 totals 12 residues. The CDR3 DNA is TGCAGCGTTGAGGTCCTGGCCGGGGAGCTGTTTTTT. It yields the protein CSVEVLAGELFF.

There are many counts of this clonotype. The V and J genes are TRBV5-5 and TRBJ1-2, with D possibly being TRBD1 (5 bases). V was shortened by 3 bases and J by 5 bases, with 17 bases between the two germline ends. CDR3 size: 15 residues. The germline V gene encodes CDR1 SGHKS and CDR2 YYEKEE (reference sequence). The CDR3 nucleotides read TGTGCCAGCAGCTATATGCCAGGGCTTCCTTATGGCTACACCTTC. It specifies CASSYMPGLPYGYTF.

The CDR3 sequence: CASSQDLQGNTEAFF. The CDR3, as DNA: TGTGCCAGCAGCCAAGACCTACAGGGGAACACTGAAGCTTTCTTT. The genes are TRBV4-2 and TRBJ1-1; perhaps TRBD1 as D (6 bases). The germline V gene encodes CDR1 LGHNA and CDR2 YNFKEQ. CDR3 length: 15 amino acids. Trimming took 0 bases from V and 1 from J, leaving 9 bases between them.

This rearrangement joins TRBV5-1 to TRBJ2-5; D is unresolved. V lost 0 bases and J lost 4, with 7 bases in between. The germline V gene encodes CDR1 SGHRS and CDR2 YFSETQ. The CDR3 has 13 amino acids. The CDR3 DNA reads as TGCGCCAGCAGCTTGGTGCGAGTAGAGACCCAGTACTTC. Amino acid sequence: CASSLVRVETQYF.

In DNA form, the CDR3 reads TGTGCCAGCAGCTCGGGAGGACTAGCGGGAAACACAGATACGCAGTATTTT. This codes for CASSSGGLAGNTDTQYF. The J gene is TRBJ2-3, the V gene TRBV11-3; TRBD2 agrees at 12 bases. V lost 4 bases to trimming and J lost 2 bases; unmatched junction nucleotides: 7. This CDR3 has 17 residues. The germline gives CDR1 SGHNT, CDR2 YENEEA.

This clonotype turned up a few times. The chain couples TRBV29-1 to TRBJ2-5, with TRBD1 matching 7 bases. The CDR3 length is 13 residues. The J segment lost 5 bases and the V segment lost 8 bases, leaving 11 bases of the junction unmatched. Germline lookup yields CDR1 SQVTM and CDR2 ANQGSEA. The CDR3 bases are TGCAGCTCAAGACAGGGTGGGAGCGAGACCCAGTACTTC. Translation: CSSRQGGSETQYF.

As for this clonotype: Sequence at one end of the junction differs from germline and may be a read error. The CDR3 region is CAISQPDRGGDGYTF. CDR3 nucleotide sequence: TGTGCCATCAGCCAACCCGACAGGGGAGGGGATGGCTACACCTTC. The chain carries TRBV3-1 and TRBJ1-2; TRBD1 matches 8 bases. Germline V gene lookup returns CDR1 LGHDT and CDR2 YNNKEL (reference sequence). This CDR3 comprises 15 residues.